The text below deals with one T cell receptor (beta chain). These data come from a study of cytotoxic CD8 clonotypes in ibrutinib-treated CLL. Profiled with immunoSEQ multiplex PCR; TCRdb holds only in-frame clones, not every one. The repertoire holds approximately 350,000 clones, with roughly 71% as singletons. The V end lost 2 bases, the J end lost 0 bases, and 8 bases lay between the germline ends. The CDR3 has 15 residues. The germline V gene encodes CDR1 KGHSH and CDR2 LQKENI. This material consisted of PBMCs, taken after 36 months of ibrutinib treatment. The clonotype originates from a human donor with chronic lymphocytic leukemia. The rearrangement joins TRBV18 to TRBJ1-5, with D uncertain. The CDR3 DNA is TGTGCCAGCTCACCAATAAGGTATAGCAATCAGCCCCAGCATTTT. This encodes CASSPIRYSNQPQHF.